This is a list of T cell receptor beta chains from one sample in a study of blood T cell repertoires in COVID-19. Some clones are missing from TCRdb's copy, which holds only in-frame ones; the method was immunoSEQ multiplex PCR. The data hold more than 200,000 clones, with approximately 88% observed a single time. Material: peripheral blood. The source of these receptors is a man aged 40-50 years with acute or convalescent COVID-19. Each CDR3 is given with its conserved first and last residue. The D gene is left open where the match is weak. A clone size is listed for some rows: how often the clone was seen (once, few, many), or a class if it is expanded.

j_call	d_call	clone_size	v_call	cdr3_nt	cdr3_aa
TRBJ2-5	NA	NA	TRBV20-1	TGCAGTGTCAGGGTCCAAGAGACCCAGTACTTC	CSVRVQETQYF
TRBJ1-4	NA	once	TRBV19	TGTGCCAGTAGTACCGCAGGGTCGACGGATGAAAAACTGTTTTTT	CASSTAGSTDEKLFF
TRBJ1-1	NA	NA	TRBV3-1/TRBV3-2	TGTGCCAGCAGCTCAGGGGCCAGGGCCACTGAAGCTTTCTTT	CASSSGARATEAFF
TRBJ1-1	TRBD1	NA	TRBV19	TGTGCCAGTAGTATTCAGTCAGGGGGCGGCACTGAAGCTTTCTTT	CASSIQSGGGTEAFF
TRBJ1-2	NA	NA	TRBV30	TGTGCCTGGACCCTGGGTGCAGGGTCAGGCGGCTACACCTTC	CAWTLGAGSGGYTF
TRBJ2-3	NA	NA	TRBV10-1	TGCGCCAGTTCGGACTCTTGGGATACGCAGTATTTT	CASSDSWDTQYF
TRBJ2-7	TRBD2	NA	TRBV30	TGTGCCTGGGGGAGGGGCGGGACGAGCTCCTACGAGCAGTACTTC	CAWGRGGTSSYEQYF
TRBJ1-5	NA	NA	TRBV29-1	TGCAGCGTTGGGGCGGGGAGCAATCAGCCCCAGCATTTT	CSVGAGSNQPQHF
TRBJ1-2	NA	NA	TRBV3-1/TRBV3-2	TGTGCCAGCAGCCCCCCGGGGAACTATGGCTACACCTTC	CASSPPGNYGYTF
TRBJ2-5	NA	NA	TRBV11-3	TGTGCCAGCAGCTTAGGGTGGGACGGGGGTCGAGAGACCCAGTACTTC	CASSLGWDGGRETQYF
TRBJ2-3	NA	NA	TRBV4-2	TGTGCCAGCAGCGCTCCCCCAGTAGATACGCAGTATTTT	CASSAPPVDTQYF
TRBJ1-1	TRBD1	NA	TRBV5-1	TGCGCCAGCAGCTTGGCGAGGACAGGGACGAACACTGAAGCTTTCTTT	CASSLARTGTNTEAFF
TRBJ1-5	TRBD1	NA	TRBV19	TGTGCCAGTAGTATAACCCGACAGGGGGCTAATCAGCCCCAGCATTTT	CASSITRQGANQPQHF
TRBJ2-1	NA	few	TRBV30	TGTGCCTGGAGGTTCCGCTCCCTACGATACAATGAGCAGTTCTTC	CAWRFRSLRYNEQFF
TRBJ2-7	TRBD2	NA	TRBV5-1	TGCGCCAGCAGCCGAAAAGCGGGAGACGAGCAGTACTTC	CASSRKAGDEQYF
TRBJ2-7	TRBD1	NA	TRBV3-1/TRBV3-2	TGTGCCAGCAGCCCTGGACAGGGGCTGGGAGTCTTC	CASSPGQGLGVF
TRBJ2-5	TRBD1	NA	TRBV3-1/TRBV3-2	TGTGCCAGCAGCCAATCCGGGACAGCGCCCTGCCAAGAGACCCAGTACTTC	CASSQSGTAPCQETQYF
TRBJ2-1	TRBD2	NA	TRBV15	TGTGCCACCAGCAGATCACCTAGCGGGAGGGCCTACAATGAGCAGTTCTTC	CATSRSPSGRAYNEQFF
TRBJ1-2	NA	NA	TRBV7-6	TGTGCCAGCAGTTCGGGGGGGGCCGGCTACACCTTC	CASSSGGAGYTF
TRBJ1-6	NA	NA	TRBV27	TGTGCCAGCAGTTTCGGCAGGATGAATTCACCCCTCCACTTT	CASSFGRMNSPLHF
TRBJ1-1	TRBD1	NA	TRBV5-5	TGTGCCAGCTATAGGACAGGGACCACTGAAGCTTTCTTT	CASYRTGTTEAFF
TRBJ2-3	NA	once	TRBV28	TGTGCCAGCTCTGGGACTCTCACAGATACGCAGTATTTT	CASSGTLTDTQYF
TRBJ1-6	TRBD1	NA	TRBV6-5	TGTGCCAGCAGTTCGGGACAGGGTATTGGTTCACCCCTCCACTTT	CASSSGQGIGSPLHF
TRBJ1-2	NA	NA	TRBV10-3	TGTGCCATCAGTGAGGGACGGGGAGCTAACTATGGCTACACCTTC	CAISEGRGANYGYTF
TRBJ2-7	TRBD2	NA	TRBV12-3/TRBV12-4	TGTGCCAGCAGTTATTTGGCGGGAGGGGAGCAGTACTTC	CASSYLAGGEQYF
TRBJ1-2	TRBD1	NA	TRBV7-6	TGTGCCAGCAGCTTAGCTGAGGAGGGGGCCTCCAAGTATGGCTACACCTTC	CASSLAEEGASKYGYTF
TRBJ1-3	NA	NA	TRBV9	TGTGCCAGCAGCGTAGGGCCAGGGGCGCAGGGAAACACCATATATTTT	CASSVGPGAQGNTIYF
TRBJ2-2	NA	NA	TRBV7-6	TGTGCCAGCAGCTTTTGGAGTGGAGCGAAGCCCGGGGAGCTGTTTTTT	CASSFWSGAKPGELFF
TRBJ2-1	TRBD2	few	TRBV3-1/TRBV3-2	TGTGCCAGCAGCCAAGTAAGACTAGCGGGAGCGTACAATGAGCAGTTCTTC	CASSQVRLAGAYNEQFF
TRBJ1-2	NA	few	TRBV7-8	TGTGCCAGCAGCTTAAGGGACTCCAACTATGGCTACACCTTC	CASSLRDSNYGYTF
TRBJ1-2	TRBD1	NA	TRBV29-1	TGCAGCGGTGCACAGGGGGGAGGCTATGGCTACACCTTC	CSGAQGGGYGYTF
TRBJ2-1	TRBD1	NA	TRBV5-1	TGCGCCAGCAGCGTAACCACCCAGGGGGCGGTCAACAATGAGCAGTTCTTC	CASSVTTQGAVNNEQFF
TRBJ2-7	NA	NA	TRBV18	TGTGCCAGCTCACCGTCGACAGCCTCCTACGAGCAGTACTTC	CASSPSTASYEQYF
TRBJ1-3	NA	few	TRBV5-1	TGCGCCAGCAGCCCCGGGGCAGGGGCTGGAAACACCATATATTTT	CASSPGAGAGNTIYF
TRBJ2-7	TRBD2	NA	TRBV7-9	TGTGCCAGCAGCCTACCCGGACTAGCGGGCTCCTACGAGCAGTACTTC	CASSLPGLAGSYEQYF
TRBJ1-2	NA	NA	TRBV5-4	TGTGCCAGCAGCTTTGGAGGACGGACGGTCTATGGCTACACCTTC	CASSFGGRTVYGYTF
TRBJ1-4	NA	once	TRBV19	TGTGCCAGTAGAACAACAGACGAAGAAAAACTGTTTTTT	CASRTTDEEKLFF
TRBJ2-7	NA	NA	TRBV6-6	TGTGCCAGCAGTTACGGGAGGACGGAAGACTACGAGCAGTACTTC	CASSYGRTEDYEQYF
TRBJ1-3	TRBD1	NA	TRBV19	TGTGCCAGTAAGCTGGGACAGGGACGCTCTGGAAACACCATATATTTT	CASKLGQGRSGNTIYF
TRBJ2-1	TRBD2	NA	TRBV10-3	TGTGCCATCAGTGAGCCAACTAGCGGGAGTACCAATGAGCAGTTCTTC	CAISEPTSGSTNEQFF
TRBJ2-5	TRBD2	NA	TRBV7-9	TGTGCCAGCAGCCGAAAAGCGACTAGCGGGGTTCAAGAGACCCAGTACTTC	CASSRKATSGVQETQYF
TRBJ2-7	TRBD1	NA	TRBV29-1	TGCAGCGTTGAAGCCGGGACAGGGATAGGCGAGCAGTACTTC	CSVEAGTGIGEQYF